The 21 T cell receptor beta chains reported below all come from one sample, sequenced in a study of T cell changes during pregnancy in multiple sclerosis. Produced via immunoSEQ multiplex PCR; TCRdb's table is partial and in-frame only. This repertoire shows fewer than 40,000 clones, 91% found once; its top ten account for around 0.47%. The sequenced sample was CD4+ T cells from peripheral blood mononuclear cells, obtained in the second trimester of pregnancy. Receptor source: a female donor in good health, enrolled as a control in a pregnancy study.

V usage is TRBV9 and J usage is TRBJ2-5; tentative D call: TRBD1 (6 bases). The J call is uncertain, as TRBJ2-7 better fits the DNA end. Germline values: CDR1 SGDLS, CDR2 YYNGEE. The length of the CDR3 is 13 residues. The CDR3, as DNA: TGTGCCAGCGGGGGCGGAGCAGCCTCCGAGCAGTACTTC. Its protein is CASGGGAASEQYF.

Here the CDR3 DNA reads TGCGCCAGCAGCTTTAGCGGGGCCCTCGAACAAGAGACCCAGTACTTC. Residues: CASSFSGALEQETQYF. J is TRBJ2-5 and V is TRBV5-1, with 8 positions matching TRBD2. The CDR3 runs 16 residues. V trimming: 2 bases; J trimming: 2 bases; junction bases outside the gene matches: 8. Germline lookup yields CDR1 SGHRS and CDR2 YFSETQ.

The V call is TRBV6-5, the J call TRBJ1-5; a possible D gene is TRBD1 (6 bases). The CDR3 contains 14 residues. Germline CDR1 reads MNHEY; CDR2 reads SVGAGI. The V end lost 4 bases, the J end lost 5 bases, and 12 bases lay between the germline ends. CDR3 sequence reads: CASSWSDRDQPQHF. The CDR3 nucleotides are TGTGCCAGCAGTTGGTCGGACAGAGATCAGCCCCAGCATTTT.

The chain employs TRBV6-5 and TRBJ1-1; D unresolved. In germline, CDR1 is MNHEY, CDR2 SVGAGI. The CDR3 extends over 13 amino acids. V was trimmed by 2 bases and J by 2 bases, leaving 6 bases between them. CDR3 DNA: TGTGCCAGCAGTTACGCGGATAACACTGAAGCTTTCTTT. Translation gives CASSYADNTEAFF.

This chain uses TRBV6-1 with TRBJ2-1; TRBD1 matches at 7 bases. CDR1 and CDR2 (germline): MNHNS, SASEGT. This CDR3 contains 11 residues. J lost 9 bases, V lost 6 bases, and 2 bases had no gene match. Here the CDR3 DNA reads TGTGCCAGCAGAGGGGACAGTGAGCAGTTCTTC. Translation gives CASRGDSEQFF.

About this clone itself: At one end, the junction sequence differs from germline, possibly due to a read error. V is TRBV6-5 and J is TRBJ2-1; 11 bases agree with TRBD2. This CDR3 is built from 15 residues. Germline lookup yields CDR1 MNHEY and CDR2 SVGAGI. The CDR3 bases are TGTGCCAGCAGCCGAGTAGCGGGGGGGCTCGGTGAGCGGTTCTTC. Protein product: CASSRVAGGLGERFF.

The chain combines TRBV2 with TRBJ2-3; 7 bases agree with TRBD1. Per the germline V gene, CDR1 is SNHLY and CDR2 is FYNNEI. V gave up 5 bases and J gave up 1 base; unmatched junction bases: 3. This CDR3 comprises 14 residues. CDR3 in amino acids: CASSSDRGTDTQYF. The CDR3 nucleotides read TGTGCCAGCAGTTCTGACAGGGGCACAGATACGCAGTATTTT.

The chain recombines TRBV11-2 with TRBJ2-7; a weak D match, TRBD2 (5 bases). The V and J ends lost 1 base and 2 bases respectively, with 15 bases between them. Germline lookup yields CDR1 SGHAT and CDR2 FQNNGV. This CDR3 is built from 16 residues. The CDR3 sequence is CASSLGKGRPPYEQYF. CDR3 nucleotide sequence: TGTGCCAGCAGCTTAGGTAAAGGGAGACCCCCCTACGAGCAGTACTTC.

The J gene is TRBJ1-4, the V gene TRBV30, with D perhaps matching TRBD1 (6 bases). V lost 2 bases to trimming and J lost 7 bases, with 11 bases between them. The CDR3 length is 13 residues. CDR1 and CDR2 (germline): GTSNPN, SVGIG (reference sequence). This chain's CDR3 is CAWSNRVGEKLFF. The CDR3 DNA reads TGTGCCTGGAGTAACAGGGTTGGTGAAAAACTGTTTTTT. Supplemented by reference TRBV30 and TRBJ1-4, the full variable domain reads SQTIHQWPATLVQPVGSPLSLECTVEGTSNPNLYWYRQAAGRGLQLLFYSVGIGQISSEVPQNLSASRPQDRQFILSSKKLLLSDSGFYLCAWSNRVGEKLFFGSGTQLSVL.

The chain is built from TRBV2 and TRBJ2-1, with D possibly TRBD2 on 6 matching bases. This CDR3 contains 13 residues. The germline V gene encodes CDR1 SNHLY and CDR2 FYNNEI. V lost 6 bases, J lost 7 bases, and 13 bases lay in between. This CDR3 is CASSGLAGNEQFF. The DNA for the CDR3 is TGTGCCAGCAGCGGGCTGGCGGGAAATGAGCAGTTCTTC.

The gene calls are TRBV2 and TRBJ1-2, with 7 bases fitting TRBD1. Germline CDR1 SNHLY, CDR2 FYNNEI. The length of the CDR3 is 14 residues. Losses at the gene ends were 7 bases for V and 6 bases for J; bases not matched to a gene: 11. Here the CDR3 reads CASKGAPAYDGYTF. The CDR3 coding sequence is TGTGCCAGCAAGGGGGCCCCCGCTTACGATGGCTACACCTTC.

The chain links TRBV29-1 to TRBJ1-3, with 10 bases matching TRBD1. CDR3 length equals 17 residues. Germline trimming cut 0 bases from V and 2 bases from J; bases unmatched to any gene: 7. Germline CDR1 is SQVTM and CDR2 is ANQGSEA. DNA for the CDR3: TGCAGCGTTGAAGAGCCTCCGGGACAGGGGACTGGAAACACCATATATTTT. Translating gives CSVEEPPGQGTGNTIYF.

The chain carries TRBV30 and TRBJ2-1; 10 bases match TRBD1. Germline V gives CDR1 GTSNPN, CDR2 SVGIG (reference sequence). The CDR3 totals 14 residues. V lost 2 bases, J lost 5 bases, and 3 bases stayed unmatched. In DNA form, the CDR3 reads TGTGCCTGGAGTAGAGGGACAGGGGACAATGAGCAGTTCTTC. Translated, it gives CAWSRGTGDNEQFF.

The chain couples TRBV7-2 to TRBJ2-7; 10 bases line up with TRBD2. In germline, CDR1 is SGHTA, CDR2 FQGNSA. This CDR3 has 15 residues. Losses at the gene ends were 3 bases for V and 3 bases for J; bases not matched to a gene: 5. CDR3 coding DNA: TGTGCCAGCAGCTTCGTACTAGCGGGAAACTACGAGCAGTACTTC. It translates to CASSFVLAGNYEQYF.

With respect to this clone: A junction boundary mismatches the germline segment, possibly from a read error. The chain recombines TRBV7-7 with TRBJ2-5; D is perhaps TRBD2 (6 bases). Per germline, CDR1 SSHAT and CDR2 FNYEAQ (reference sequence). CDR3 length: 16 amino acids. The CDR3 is CASSQGAGRGSETQYF. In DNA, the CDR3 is TGTGCTAGCAGTCAAGGAGCCGGGAGAGGGAGTGAGACCCAGTACTTC.

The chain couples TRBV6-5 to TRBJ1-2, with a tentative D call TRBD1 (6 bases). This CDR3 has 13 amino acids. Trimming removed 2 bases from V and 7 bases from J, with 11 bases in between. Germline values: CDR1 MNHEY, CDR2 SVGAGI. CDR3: CASSYLGGSGYTF. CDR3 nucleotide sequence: TGTGCCAGCAGTTACCTTGGGGGCTCTGGCTACACCTTC.

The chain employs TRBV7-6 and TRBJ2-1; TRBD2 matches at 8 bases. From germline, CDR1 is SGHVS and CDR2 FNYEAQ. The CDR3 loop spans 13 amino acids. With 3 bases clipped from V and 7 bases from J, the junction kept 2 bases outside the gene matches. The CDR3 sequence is CASSLGLVNEQFF. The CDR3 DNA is TGTGCCAGCAGCTTGGGACTAGTGAATGAGCAGTTCTTC.

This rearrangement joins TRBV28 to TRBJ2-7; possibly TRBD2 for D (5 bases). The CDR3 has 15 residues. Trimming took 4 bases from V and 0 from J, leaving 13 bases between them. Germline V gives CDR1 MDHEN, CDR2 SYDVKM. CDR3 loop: CASSSFGSDSYEQYF. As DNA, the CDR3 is TGTGCCAGCAGTTCTTTCGGTAGCGACTCCTACGAGCAGTACTTC.

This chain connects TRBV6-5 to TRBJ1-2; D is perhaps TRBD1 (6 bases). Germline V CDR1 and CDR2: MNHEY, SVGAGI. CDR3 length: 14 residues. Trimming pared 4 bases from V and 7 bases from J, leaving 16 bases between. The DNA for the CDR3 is TGTGCCAGCAGTTCGAGGGGGACCGGTGTTGGCTACACCTTC. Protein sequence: CASSSRGTGVGYTF.

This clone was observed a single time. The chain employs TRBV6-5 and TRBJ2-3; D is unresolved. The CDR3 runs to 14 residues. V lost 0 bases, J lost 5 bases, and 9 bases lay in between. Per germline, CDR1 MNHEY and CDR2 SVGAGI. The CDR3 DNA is TGTGCCAGCAGTTACTCGAGAGGCGGAGATACGCAGTATTTT. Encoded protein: CASSYSRGGDTQYF.

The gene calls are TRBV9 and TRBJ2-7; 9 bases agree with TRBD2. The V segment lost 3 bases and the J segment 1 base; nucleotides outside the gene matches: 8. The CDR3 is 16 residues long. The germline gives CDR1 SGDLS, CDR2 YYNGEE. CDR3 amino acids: CASSAVAGVISYEQYF. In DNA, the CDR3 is TGTGCCAGCAGCGCCGTAGCGGGAGTCATATCCTACGAGCAGTACTTC.